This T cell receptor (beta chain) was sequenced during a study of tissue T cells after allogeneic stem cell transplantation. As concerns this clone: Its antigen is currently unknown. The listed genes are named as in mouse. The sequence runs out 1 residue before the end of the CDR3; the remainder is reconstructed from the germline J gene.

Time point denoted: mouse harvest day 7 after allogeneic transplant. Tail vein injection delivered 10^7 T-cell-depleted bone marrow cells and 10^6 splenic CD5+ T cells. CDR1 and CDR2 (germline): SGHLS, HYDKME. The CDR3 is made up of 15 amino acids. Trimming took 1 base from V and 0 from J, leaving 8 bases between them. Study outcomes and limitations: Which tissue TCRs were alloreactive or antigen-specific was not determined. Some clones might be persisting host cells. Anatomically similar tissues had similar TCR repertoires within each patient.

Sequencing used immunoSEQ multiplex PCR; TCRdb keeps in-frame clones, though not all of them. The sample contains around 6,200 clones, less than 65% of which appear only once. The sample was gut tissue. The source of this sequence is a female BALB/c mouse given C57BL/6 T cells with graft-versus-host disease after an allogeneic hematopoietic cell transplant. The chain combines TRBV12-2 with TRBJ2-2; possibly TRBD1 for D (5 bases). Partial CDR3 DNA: TGTGCCAGCTCTCTGCAGGGCACAAACACCGGGCAGCTCTAC. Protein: CASSLQGTNTGQLY. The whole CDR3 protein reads CASSLQGTNTGQLYF.